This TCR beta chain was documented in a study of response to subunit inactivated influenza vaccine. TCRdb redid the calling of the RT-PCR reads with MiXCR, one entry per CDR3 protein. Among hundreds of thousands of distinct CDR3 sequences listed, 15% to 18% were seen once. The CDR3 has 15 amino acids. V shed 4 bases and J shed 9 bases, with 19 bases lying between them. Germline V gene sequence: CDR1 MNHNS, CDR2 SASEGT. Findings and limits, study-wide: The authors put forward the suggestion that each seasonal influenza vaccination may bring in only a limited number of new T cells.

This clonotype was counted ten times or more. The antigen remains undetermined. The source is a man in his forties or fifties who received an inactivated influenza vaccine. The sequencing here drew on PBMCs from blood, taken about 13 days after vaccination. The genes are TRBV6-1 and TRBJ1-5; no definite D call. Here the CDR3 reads CASSAPTRAARPQHF. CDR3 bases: TGTGCCAGCAGTGCCCCTACTAGGGCCGCACGGCCCCAGCATTTT.